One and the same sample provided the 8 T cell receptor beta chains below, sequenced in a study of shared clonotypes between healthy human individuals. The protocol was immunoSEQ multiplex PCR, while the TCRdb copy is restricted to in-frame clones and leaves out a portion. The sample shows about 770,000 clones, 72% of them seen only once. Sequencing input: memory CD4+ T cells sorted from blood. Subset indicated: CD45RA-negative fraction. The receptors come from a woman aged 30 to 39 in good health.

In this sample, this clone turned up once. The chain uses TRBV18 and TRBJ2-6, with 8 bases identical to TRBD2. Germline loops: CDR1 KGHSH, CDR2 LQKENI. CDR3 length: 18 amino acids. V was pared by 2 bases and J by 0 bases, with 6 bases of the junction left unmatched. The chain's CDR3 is CASSPRSGGSSGANVLTF. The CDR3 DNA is TGTGCCAGCTCACCAAGGTCGGGAGGGTCCTCTGGGGCCAACGTCCTGACTTTC.

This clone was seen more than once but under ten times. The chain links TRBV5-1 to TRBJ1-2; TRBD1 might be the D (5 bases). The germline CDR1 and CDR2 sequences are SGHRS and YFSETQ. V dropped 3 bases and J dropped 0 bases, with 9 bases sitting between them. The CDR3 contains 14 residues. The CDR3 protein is CASSWDGANYGYTF. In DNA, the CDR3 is TGCGCCAGCAGCTGGGACGGAGCTAACTATGGCTACACCTTC.

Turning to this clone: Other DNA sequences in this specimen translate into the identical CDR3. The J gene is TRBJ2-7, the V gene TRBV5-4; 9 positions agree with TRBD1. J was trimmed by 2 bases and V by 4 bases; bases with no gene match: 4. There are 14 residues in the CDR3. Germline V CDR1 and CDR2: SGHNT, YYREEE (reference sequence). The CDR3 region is CASSLRQGAYEQYF. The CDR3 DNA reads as TGTGCCAGCAGCCTAAGACAGGGGGCCTACGAGCAGTACTTC. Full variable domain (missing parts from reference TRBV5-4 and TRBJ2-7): ETGVTQSPTHLIKTRGQQVTLRCSSQSGHNTVSWYQQALGQGPQFIFQYYREEENGRGNFPPRFSGLQFPNYSSELNVNALELDDSALYLCASSLRQGAYEQYFGPGTRLTVT.

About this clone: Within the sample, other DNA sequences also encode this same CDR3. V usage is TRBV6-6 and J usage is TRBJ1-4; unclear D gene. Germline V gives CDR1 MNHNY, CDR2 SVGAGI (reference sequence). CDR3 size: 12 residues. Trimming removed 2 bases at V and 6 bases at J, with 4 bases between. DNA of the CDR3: TGTGCCAGCAGTTACATTGATGAAAAACTGTTTTTT. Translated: CASSYIDEKLFF.

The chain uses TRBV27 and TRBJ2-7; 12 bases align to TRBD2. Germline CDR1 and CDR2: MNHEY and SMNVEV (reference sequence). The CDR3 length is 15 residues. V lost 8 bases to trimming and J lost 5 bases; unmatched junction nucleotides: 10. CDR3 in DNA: TGTGCCAGCCGCGTCGGTGGACTAGCGGGACACGAGCAGTACTTC. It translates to CASRVGGLAGHEQYF.

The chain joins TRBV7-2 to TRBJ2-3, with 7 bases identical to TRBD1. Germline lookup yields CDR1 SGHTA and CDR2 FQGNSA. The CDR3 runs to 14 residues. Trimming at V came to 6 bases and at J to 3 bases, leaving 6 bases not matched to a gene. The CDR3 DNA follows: TGTGCCAGCAGGACGAGACAGGGAACAGATACGCAGTATTTT. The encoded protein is CASRTRQGTDTQYF.

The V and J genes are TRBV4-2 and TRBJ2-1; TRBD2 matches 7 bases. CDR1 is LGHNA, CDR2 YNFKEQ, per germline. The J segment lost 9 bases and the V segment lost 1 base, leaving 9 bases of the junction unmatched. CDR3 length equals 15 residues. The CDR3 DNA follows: TGTGCCAGCAGCCAAGTCGAAGCGGGAACGGGTGAGCAGTTCTTC. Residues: CASSQVEAGTGEQFF.

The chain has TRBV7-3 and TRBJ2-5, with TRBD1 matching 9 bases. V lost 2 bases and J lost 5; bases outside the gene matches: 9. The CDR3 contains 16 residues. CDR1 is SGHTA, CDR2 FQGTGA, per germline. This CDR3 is CASSLRTGGAGETQYF. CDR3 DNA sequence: TGTGCCAGCAGCTTACGTACAGGGGGCGCCGGGGAGACCCAGTACTTC.